These T cell receptor beta chains were read from a single sample in a study of healthy donors' naive CD4 and CD8 T cells. MiXCR was run by TCRdb on the reads, yielding one entry per CDR3 protein. This sample has around 200,000 distinct CDR3 sequences, with about 70% found just once. What was sequenced was naive CD4+ and CD8+ T cells sorted from blood, pooled from several donors. The receptors come from a pool of human donors in good health; the sample pools cells from several healthy donors. The CDR3 runs from the conserved cysteine through the conserved F or W. The D gene is left open where the match is weak. The size of a clone is reported for some rows only, either as once, few or many, or as a class for expanded clones.

j_call d_call clone_size v_call cdr3_aa cdr3_nt
TRBJ1-4 NA NA TRBV6-5 CASSLRGEHEKLFF TGTGCCAGCAGTTTGAGGGGCGAGCATGAAAAACTGTTTTTT
TRBJ1-5 NA NA TRBV5-5 CASSFGGNSNQPQHF TGTGCCAGCAGCTTTGGCGGGAATAGCAATCAGCCCCAGCATTTT
TRBJ2-7 NA NA TRBV4-3 CASSQASRGYEQYF TGCGCCAGCAGCCAAGCTTCTAGGGGATACGAGCAGTACTTC
TRBJ2-7 NA NA TRBV6-2/TRBV6-3 CASRNDGSSYEQYF TGTGCCAGCAGGAATGACGGCTCTTCCTACGAGCAGTACTTC
TRBJ2-1 NA NA TRBV7-9 CASSLEPYNEQFF TGTGCCAGCAGCTTAGAGCCCTACAATGAGCAGTTCTTC
TRBJ2-7 TRBD2 NA TRBV29-1 CSVSGTSGGSSYEQYF TGCAGCGTGTCCGGGACTAGCGGGGGGAGCTCCTACGAGCAGTACTTC
TRBJ2-3 TRBD1 once TRBV30 CAWSEGTAKASTDTQYF TGTGCCTGGAGTGAAGGGACAGCCAAGGCGAGCACAGATACGCAGTATTTT
TRBJ1-5 NA NA TRBV19 CASSIGHSNNQPQHF TGTGCCAGTAGTATAGGGCACTCCAACAATCAGCCCCAGCATTTT
TRBJ1-1 TRBD1 NA TRBV30 CAWNPTGSIRGTEAFF TGTGCCTGGAACCCGACAGGGTCGATTCGAGGCACTGAAGCTTTCTTT
TRBJ2-5 NA NA TRBV27 CASSYATEGLGKETQYF TGTGCCAGCAGTTACGCCACCGAGGGGTTGGGGAAAGAGACCCAGTACTTC
TRBJ1-6 TRBD1 NA TRBV25-1 CASSEGQPGSPLHF TGTGCCAGCAGTGAGGGACAGCCTGGTTCACCCCTCCACTTT
TRBJ1-2 NA NA TRBV29-1 CSVGQVLNYGYTF TGCAGCGTTGGACAGGTCCTCAACTATGGCTACACCTTC
TRBJ2-2 TRBD1 NA TRBV6-5 CASTYDRGSTGELFF TGTGCCAGCACCTATGACAGGGGAAGCACCGGGGAGCTGTTTTTT
TRBJ1-6 TRBD1 few TRBV19 CASRAPGQGRLNSPLHF TGTGCCAGTAGAGCACCGGGACAGGGCCGACTCAATTCACCCCTCCACTTT
TRBJ2-1 NA NA TRBV5-5 CASSLWGAVDNEQFF TGTGCCAGCAGCTTGTGGGGGGCTGTCGACAATGAGCAGTTCTTC
TRBJ2-5 NA NA TRBV29-1 CSAVKNTGLYQETQYF TGCAGCGCGGTTAAAAATACCGGCCTCTACCAAGAGACCCAGTACTTC
TRBJ2-3 TRBD1 NA TRBV29-1 CSVKPRGPSTDTQYF TGCAGCGTTAAACCGAGGGGGCCCAGCACAGATACGCAGTATTTT
TRBJ2-7 TRBD1 NA TRBV12-3/TRBV12-4 CASSPGTGLHEQYF TGTGCCAGCAGTCCCGGGACAGGGTTACACGAGCAGTACTTC
TRBJ2-5 TRBD2 NA TRBV7-2 CASSPRLAGFVVAETQYF TGTGCCAGCAGCCCTAGACTAGCGGGGTTCGTAGTTGCGGAGACCCAGTACTTC
TRBJ1-5 NA once TRBV27 CASSFRQGLQPQHF TGTGCCAGCAGTTTTCGGCAGGGGCTGCAGCCCCAGCATTTT
TRBJ1-2 NA few TRBV19 CASSPQGIGYGYTF TGTGCCAGTAGTCCTCAGGGGATCGGCTATGGCTACACCTTC
TRBJ2-2 NA NA TRBV2 CASSVARVNTGELFF TGTGCCAGCAGTGTCGCTAGGGTGAACACCGGGGAGCTGTTTTTT